These 11 T cell receptor beta chains were all obtained from the same sample, sequenced in a study of human T cells and chemical hapten exposure (dated by TCRdb to the early 2020s). This specimen's time point label, interpreted: pre-sensitization, week 0. Sample treatment or condition, as interpreted from the label and publication: therapeutic diphenylcyclopropenone sensitization with weekly scalp DPC. Libraries were built with RACE. This sample was sequenced with a NextSeq 500. The public reads were reprocessed in TCRdb via fastp at Q25 and MiXCR, keeping in-frame beta chains. Entries are consolidated by CDR3 protein sequence, retaining the most common genes and DNA. This sample has fewer than 150,000 distinct CDR3 sequences in its table, and approximately 13% of those were observed once. The ten largest clonotypes hold 2.8% of the sample. The sample was whole blood, taken in connection with sensitization to the hapten diphenylcyclopropenone (DPC). The receptors shown here come from a woman under 30 with alopecia areata. Some clones in this sample may be carry-over from other donors' samples.

The chain employs TRBV29-1 and TRBJ1-4; maybe TRBD1 (6 bases). This CDR3 has 12 amino acids. V lost 7 bases to trimming and J lost 6 bases, with 12 bases between them. CDR1 SQVTM and CDR2 ANQGSEA come from the germline V gene. The CDR3 protein is CSAVGADEKLFF. For the CDR3, the DNA is TGCAGCGCCGTGGGGGCCGATGAAAAACTGTTTTTT.

This clonotype was observed at least ten times. The chain is built from TRBV3-2 and TRBJ2-7; the table's D call TRBD1 went unverified against the DNA. TRBV3-2 is a recognized pseudogene. The CDR3 runs 13 residues. The CDR3 region is CASSSTGTYEQYF. The CDR3, as DNA: TGTGCCAGCAGCTCGACAGGGACCTACGAGCAGTACTTC.

This clonotype appeared a few times. CDR3 in amino acids: CATMGNNEQFF. DNA for the CDR3: TGTGCCACCATGGGGAACAATGAGCAGTTCTTC. The chain joins TRBV7-9 to TRBJ2-1, with unresolved D. The length of the CDR3 is 11 residues. With 10 bases removed from V and 5 bases from J, the gap between germline ends came to 9 bases. Germline assignment: CDR1 SEHNR and CDR2 FQNEAQ (reference sequence).

This clonotype has only a few counts. This chain links TRBV12-3 or TRBV12-4 with TRBJ1-5, with D tentatively TRBD1 (6 bases). The CDR3 is 15 amino acids. The V and J ends lost 2 bases and 3 bases respectively, with 11 bases between them. Here the CDR3 DNA reads TGTGCCAGCAGTTTAAAACAGGGCATCAATCAGCCCCAGCATTTT. Protein product: CASSLKQGINQPQHF.

The J gene is TRBJ2-7, the V gene TRBV28; D uncertain. Trimming shortened V by 3 bases and J by 2 bases, and 8 bases separated the two germline ends. Germline V CDR1 and CDR2: MDHEN, SYDVKM. The CDR3 is 13 residues long. CDR3 coding DNA: TGTGCCAGCAGTTTGATAGGGACCTACGAGCAGTACTTC. Its translation: CASSLIGTYEQYF. Combining the CDR3 with reference TRBV28 and TRBJ2-7 gives the whole variable domain DVKVTQSSRYLVKRTGEKVFLECVQDMDHENMFWYRQDPGLGLRLIYFSYDVKMKEKGDIPEGYSVSREKKERFSLILESASTNQTSMYLCASSLIGTYEQYFGPGTRLTVT.

This clonotype turned up a few times. This chain connects TRBV20-1 to TRBJ1-2; D may be TRBD1 (5 bases). The ends were cut back, 3 bases at V and 1 base at J, with 12 bases in the middle. Germline V CDR1 and CDR2: DFQATT, SNEGSKA (reference sequence). This CDR3 region has 14 residues. The CDR3 nucleotides are TGCAGTGCTAGCAGGGTAGACAGTAACTATGGCTACACCTTC. Translation gives CSASRVDSNYGYTF.

The chain has TRBV6-5 and TRBJ2-1; either TRBD1 or TRBD2 may supply D (5 bases each). Germline V gene sequence: CDR1 MNHEY, CDR2 SVGAGI. Trimming removed 7 bases at V and 10 bases at J, with 17 bases between. The CDR3 contains 13 residues. For the CDR3, the DNA is TGTGCCAGCACCCAGGGACGGGCGGAAGAGCAGTTCTTC. It specifies CASTQGRAEEQFF.

This sequence joins TRBV15 and TRBJ2-7; TRBD1 might be the D (6 bases). Germline CDR1 LNHNV, CDR2 YYDKDF (reference sequence). This CDR3 is built from 21 residues. V shed 0 bases and J shed 0 bases, with 27 bases lying between them. The CDR3 bases are TGTGCCACCAGCAGAGATCGGATTAGGCACAGGCAGGGGAATTCCTCCTACGAGCAGTACTTC. It specifies CATSRDRIRHRQGNSSYEQYF. Supplemented by reference TRBV15 and TRBJ2-7, the full variable domain reads DAMVIQNPRYQVTQFGKPVTLSCSQTLNHNVMYWYQQKSSQAPKLLFHYYDKDFNNEADTPDNFQSRRPNTSFCFLDIRSPGLGDTAMYLCATSRDRIRHRQGNSSYEQYFGPGTRLTVT.

The chain combines TRBV5-4 with TRBJ2-5, with D perhaps given as TRBD1 or TRBD2 (5 bases each). This CDR3 has 16 amino acids. Germline V CDR1 and CDR2: SGHNT, YYREEE (reference sequence). Trimming took off 0 bases at V and 5 bases at J, with 17 bases between the two ends. CDR3 bases: TGTGCCAGCAGCTTGGAGATCTCCTCCCGGGGCGAGACCCAGTACTTC. Protein product: CASSLEISSRGETQYF.

The CDR3 reads CSVEDRRGPRNEQFF. CDR3 nucleotides: TGCAGCGTTGAAGATCGGCGGGGGCCTCGCAATGAGCAGTTCTTC. This chain connects TRBV29-1 to TRBJ2-1; D might be TRBD2 (7 bases). The CDR3 is 15 residues long. V was pared by 0 bases and J by 6 bases, with 15 bases between. From germline, CDR1 is SQVTM and CDR2 ANQGSEA.

The table lists this clonotype with a few counts. V gene TRBV3-1 combines with J gene TRBJ2-1; 7 positions agree with TRBD1. Germline CDR1 and CDR2: LGHDT and YNNKEL (reference sequence). V dropped 4 bases and J dropped 6; count of bases not matched to a gene: 3. CDR3 size: 13 residues. The DNA of the CDR3 is TGTGCCAGCAGCCCGACAGGGCCCAATGAGCAGTTCTTC. Its protein is CASSPTGPNEQFF.